This T cell receptor beta chain was sequenced during a study of cytomegalovirus exposure and HLA in healthy donors. Study-level results: A later analysis showed TCR association rates differing by HLA locus, peaking at DRB1 and lowest at HLA-C.

The PCR employed 60 Vbeta primers together with 13 Jbeta primers. Clones were read by immunoSEQ multiplex PCR, and TCRdb kept only the in-frame ones, dropping some. This sample has some 150,000 clones, with around 80% found just once. This clone was observed once. Its antigen is undetermined. The V segment lost 8 bases and the J segment 6 bases; nucleotides outside the gene matches: 10. Germline CDR1 LGHNA, CDR2 YNFKEQ. The CDR3 totals 14 residues. V is TRBV4-2 and J is TRBJ1-1; 9 bases line up with TRBD1. The material sequenced was PBMCs. The TCR comes from a man aged 18 to 29 in good health and CMV-seropositive. The CDR3 loop is CASVPGQGGSEAFF. DNA of the CDR3: TGTGCCAGCGTTCCGGGACAGGGAGGTTCTGAAGCTTTCTTT.